This TCR beta chain comes out of a study of PD-1 blockade in classical Hodgkin lymphoma. Study background: The study gave patients nivolumab 3 mg/kg intravenously every 2 weeks.

Stated time point: cycle 4 day 1 (C4D1), after less than 7 weeks of nivolumab. Every patient was affected by relapse after autologous stem cell transplantation, while exposure to brentuximab vedotin was not uniform. The V and J ends lost 6 bases and 3 bases, in that order; junction bases with no gene match: 2. CDR3 length equals 13 residues. The germline gives CDR1 KGHSH, CDR2 LQKENI. Clones were sequenced by immunoSEQ multiplex PCR, and TCRdb holds only the in-frame ones, with some missing. Of around 46,000 clones listed, 85% to 90% were seen once; the top ten hold more than 11%. This clonotype was sampled from a human donor with classical Hodgkin lymphoma. The chain couples TRBV18 to TRBJ2-7; 10 bases agree with TRBD1. Here the sequenced sample was peripheral blood mononuclear cells (PBMCs), taken before the fourth cycle of nivolumab. CDR3: CASSRDRGYEQYF. CDR3 sequence (DNA): TGTGCCAGCTCCCGGGACAGGGGCTACGAGCAGTACTTC.